The source of this TCR beta chain is a study of blood T cell repertoires in COVID-19. For the study at large: Samples came from the United States, Italy and Spain, spanning acute and convalescent COVID-19. Sources were T cells, B-cell-depleted T cells, or PBMCs; the material itself was cDNA or gDNA.

Original processing notes: Reference gene primer amplification gave estimated nucleated cell counts. Profiled with immunoSEQ multiplex PCR; TCRdb holds only in-frame clones, not every one. V and J calls plus clone size are reproduced from that table; the DNA served to infer D and trimming. Among roughly 200,000 clones listed, 80% were seen once. CDR3 length: 15 residues. Trimming removed 4 bases from V and 2 bases from J, with 11 bases in between. Germline V lookup: CDR1 SGHTA, CDR2 FQGNSA. The chain has TRBV7-2 and TRBJ2-2, with D possibly being TRBD1 (7 bases). The sequence came from a man between 65 and 79 years old with active or convalescent COVID-19. Sequences were obtained from peripheral blood. This chain's CDR3 is CASSSQGTNTGELFF. CDR3 in DNA: TGTGCCAGCAGCTCACAGGGGACTAACACCGGGGAGCTGTTTTTT.